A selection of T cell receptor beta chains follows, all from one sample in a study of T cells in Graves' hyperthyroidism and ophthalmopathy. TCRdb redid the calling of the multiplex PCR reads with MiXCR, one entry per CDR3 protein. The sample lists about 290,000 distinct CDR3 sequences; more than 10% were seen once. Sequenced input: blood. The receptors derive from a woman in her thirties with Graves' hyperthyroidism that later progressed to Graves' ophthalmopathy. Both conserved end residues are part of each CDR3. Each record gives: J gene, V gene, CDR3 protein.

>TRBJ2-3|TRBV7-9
CASSLPPGTRDRAATDTQYF
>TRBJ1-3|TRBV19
CATRGFGAGNTIYF
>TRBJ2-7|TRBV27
CASSSEANTYEQYF
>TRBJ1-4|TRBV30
CAWSLGQNEKLFF
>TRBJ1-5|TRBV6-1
CASSETPRQPQHF
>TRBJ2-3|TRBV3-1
CASSQVPASTDTQYF
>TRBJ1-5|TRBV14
CASSAGGSRNQPQHF
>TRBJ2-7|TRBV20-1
CSAWDGPAYEQYF
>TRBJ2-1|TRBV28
CASSNSGSTYNEQFF
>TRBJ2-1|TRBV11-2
CASSLVPPHSGRAGNEQFF
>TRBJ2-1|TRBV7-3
CASSLSGGMGGNEQFF
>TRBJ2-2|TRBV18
CASSPTGTSSNTGELFF
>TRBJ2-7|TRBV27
CASTFSSAGGEQYF
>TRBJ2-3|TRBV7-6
CASSFGGGTDTQYF
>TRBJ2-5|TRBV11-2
CASSPTEYQETQYF
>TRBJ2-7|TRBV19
CASSNLLEYEQYF
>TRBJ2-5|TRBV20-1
CSASTGGFQETQYF
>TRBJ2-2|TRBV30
CAWNYRVRDTGELFF
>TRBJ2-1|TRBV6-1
CASSEEGGGEGLAYNEQFF
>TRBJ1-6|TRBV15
CATTRSSYNSPLHF
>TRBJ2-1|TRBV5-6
CASSPDLGREQFF
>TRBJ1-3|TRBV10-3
CAISESTGGRNTIYF
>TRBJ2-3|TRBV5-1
CASNTDYLGTQYF
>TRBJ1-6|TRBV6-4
CASSDSSGGISPLHF
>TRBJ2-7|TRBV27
CASSLGGQGSEQYF
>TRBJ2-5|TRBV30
CAWKLTVRETQYF
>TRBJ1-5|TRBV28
CASKLVSNQPQHF
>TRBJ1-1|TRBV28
CASSLPSPGNTEAFF
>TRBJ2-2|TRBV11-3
CASSRFGQGTANTGELFF
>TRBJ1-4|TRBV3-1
CASSRGTGEKLFF
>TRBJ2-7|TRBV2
CASLTNGSPTYEQYF
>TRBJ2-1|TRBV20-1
CSARVPAGGAYNEQFF
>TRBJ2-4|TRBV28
CASSLGGVRAKNIQYF
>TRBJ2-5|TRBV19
CASSIGGLAGEETQYF
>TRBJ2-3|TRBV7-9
CASSLGSTDTQYF
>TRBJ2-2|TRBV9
CASRPSGDLNTGELFF
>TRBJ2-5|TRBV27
CASSFEGGETQYF
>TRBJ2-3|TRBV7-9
CASSLVEGATDTQYF
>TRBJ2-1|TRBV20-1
CSSSGQYYNEQFF
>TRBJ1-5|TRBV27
CASSFDRTSNQPQHF
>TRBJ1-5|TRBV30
CAWSVNYQPQHF
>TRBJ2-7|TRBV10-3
CAARTGGVYEQYF
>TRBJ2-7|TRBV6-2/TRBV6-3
CASSQDWGRFYEQYF
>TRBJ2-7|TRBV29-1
CSASQGVLYEQYF
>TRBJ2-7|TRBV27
CASSPWDSSYEQYF
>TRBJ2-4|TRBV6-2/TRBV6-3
CASSSRGGAKNIQYF
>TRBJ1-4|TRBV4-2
CASSPTGGSRVSTNEKLFF
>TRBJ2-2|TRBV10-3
CAISAGENTGELFF
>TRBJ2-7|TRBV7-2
CASTPPGLAGISYEQYF
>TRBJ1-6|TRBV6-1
CASGKNGNSPLHF
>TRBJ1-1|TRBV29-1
CSAHRGGGNTEAFF
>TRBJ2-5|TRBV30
CAWSGGARETQYF
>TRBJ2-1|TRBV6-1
CASTESNEQFF